The 5 T cell receptor beta chains in this list originate from one sample, sequenced in a study of T cells in localized non-small cell lung cancer (dated by TCRdb to the early 2020s). The receptor library was made with the immunoSEQ multiplex PCR assay. Drawn from immuneACCESS, this table holds only the in-frame rearrangements with V and J called that TCRdb kept. Clones are partly lost; checked studies trace under half to an unresolved V gene and leave the rest unexplained. Across this sample there are about 2,800 clones, with approximately 23% seen only once. Jointly, the top ten make up around 10% of the sample. The specimen comprised normal lung tissue next to the tumor, sampled before any cancer treatment. All receptors derive from a woman aged 40 to 75 with stage I lung adenocarcinoma.

As to this clone: At one end the junction does not follow the germline gene, possibly because of a read error. This rearrangement joins TRBV7-2 to TRBJ2-1; tentatively, D is TRBD1 (6 bases). Germline assignment: CDR1 SGHTA and CDR2 FQGNSA. The CDR3 runs to 13 residues. This chain's CDR3 is CASSLAEGDEQFF. In DNA, the CDR3 is TGTGCTAGCAGCTTAGCAGAGGGGGATGAGCAGTTCTTC.

This clone has a handful of counts. This chain uses TRBV9 with TRBJ1-2; D not resolved. The CDR3 is made up of 17 amino acids. CDR1 and CDR2 (germline): SGDLS, YYNGEE. V was clipped by 5 bases and J by 4 bases, with 24 bases between them. CDR3 sequence reads: CASSESPSFGRSYGYTF. As DNA, the CDR3 is TGTGCCAGCAGTGAATCCCCCTCTTTTGGACGGTCCTATGGCTACACCTTC. Supplemented by reference TRBV9 and TRBJ1-2, the full variable domain reads DSGVTQTPKHLITATGQRVTLRCSPRSGDLSVYWYQQSLDQGLQFLIQYYNGEERAKGNILERFSAQQFPDLHSELNLSSLELGDSALYFCASSESPSFGRSYGYTFGSGTRLTVV.

Here the CDR3 DNA reads TGTGCCAGCAGAACTAGCTACAATGAGCAGTTCTTC. This sequence encodes CASRTSYNEQFF. This chain uses TRBV28 with TRBJ2-1; a possible D gene is TRBD2 (5 bases). CDR3 length: 12 amino acids. Per the germline V gene, CDR1 is MDHEN and CDR2 is SYDVKM. The V end was cut by 6 bases, the J end by 3 bases, with 6 bases between.

CDR3 coding DNA: TGTGCCAGCAGTCCCTGGCAGGGGGCTTCTTATGAGCAGTACTTC. This translates into CASSPWQGASYEQYF. The chain couples TRBV28 to TRBJ2-7; the match to TRBD1 covers 8 bases. The CDR3 has 15 amino acids. The V segment lost 5 bases and the J segment 7 bases; nucleotides outside the gene matches: 13. Germline CDR1 is MDHEN and CDR2 is SYDVKM.

This clone turned up a few times. The V gene is TRBV30, the J gene TRBJ1-2; TRBD1 might be the D (5 bases). The length of the CDR3 is 13 residues. CDR1 GTSNPN and CDR2 SVGIG come from the germline V gene (reference sequence). V was cut by 0 bases and J by 5 bases, with 10 bases left in between. This CDR3 is CAWSVIDSYGYTF. The CDR3, as DNA: TGTGCCTGGAGTGTAATCGACAGTTATGGCTACACCTTC.